This TCR beta chain was sequenced during a study of blood T cell repertoires in COVID-19. Study in general: Both acute and convalescent COVID-19 samples were obtained from the United States, Italy and Spain. The cDNA or gDNA used as material had been derived from T cells, B-cell-depleted T cells, or PBMCs.

The authors' processing: Amplification with reference gene primers provided the estimates of nucleated cell counts. Assay: immunoSEQ multiplex PCR; the TCRdb copy retains only in-frame clones and omits some. That table gives V, J and clone size, and the DNA gave D and trimming. The table includes 450,000 to 500,000 clones, roughly 85% detected once. This CDR3 spans 15 amino acids. Germline lookup yields CDR1 SGDLS and CDR2 YYNGEE. V lost 0 bases to trimming and J lost 0 bases; unmatched junction nucleotides: 3. The gene calls are TRBV9 and TRBJ2-7; 7 positions agree with TRBD2. Sequenced sample: peripheral blood. The TCR comes from a human donor in a cohort sampled during active COVID-19. This CDR3 reads CASSVDKRGSYEQYF. DNA for the CDR3: TGTGCCAGCAGCGTAGATAAGCGGGGCTCCTACGAGCAGTACTTC.